Listed below are T cell receptor beta chains from one sample, sequenced in a study of shared clonotypes between healthy human individuals. This table comes from immunoSEQ multiplex PCR, and its TCRdb copy is limited to in-frame clones, with some not included. The sample contains 1 million to 1.2 million clones, about 80% of which appear only once. Material for sequencing was memory CD4+ T cells from PBMCs. Receptors originate from a man aged 18 to 29 in good health. Some clones in this sample may be carry-over from other donors' samples. Both conserved end residues are part of each CDR3. Fields, in order: V gene, clone size, J gene, CDR3 protein. Only part of the rows carry a size: once, few, many, or a class if the clone is expanded.

TRBV25-1	NA	TRBJ2-1	CASSPTGGRAGYNEQFF
TRBV5-1	NA	TRBJ2-3	CASSLEGHPFAQYF
TRBV30	NA	TRBJ1-6	CAWSVNNSPLHF
TRBV4-3	NA	TRBJ2-7	CASSRGIGRLADSYEQYF
TRBV7-9	NA	TRBJ1-2	CASIKTGTGVYGYTF
TRBV7-9	NA	TRBJ1-3	CASSPKRSGNTIYF
TRBV28	once	TRBJ2-7	CASEYLPGQGARNEQYF
TRBV2	few	TRBJ2-1	CASGLAGGRSYNEQFF
TRBV19	NA	TRBJ1-1	CASSIVIGTEAFF
TRBV10-1	NA	TRBJ2-1	CASTPSVAGDNEQFF
TRBV4-3	NA	TRBJ1-3	CASSQLQGTLSGNTIYF
TRBV9	once	TRBJ2-7	CASSVGDRSSEQYF
TRBV7-2	NA	TRBJ2-5	CASDKEVGETQYF
TRBV6-1	NA	TRBJ2-2	CASRSGAGYAGELFF
TRBV28	once	TRBJ1-5	CASSLFQGIETGAQHF
TRBV11-2	few	TRBJ1-2	CASSLGGGYGYTF
TRBV7-9	NA	TRBJ2-3	CASSLIGDTQYF
TRBV5-5	once	TRBJ2-7	CASSRTPGRAAEQYF
TRBV5-6	NA	TRBJ2-2	CASSYLDTGELFF
TRBV5-1	NA	TRBJ1-2	CASSLSQGDDGYTF
TRBV5-3	NA	TRBJ2-4	CARRANRIRAKNIQYF
TRBV5-1	few	TRBJ2-2	CASSLTSGRAFGELFF
TRBV11-2	NA	TRBJ2-3	CASSFSSGFTDTQYF
TRBV6-1	few	TRBJ1-4	CASSGTFATNEKLFF
TRBV6-5	NA	TRBJ2-1	CASTGGGAANEQFF